Listed below are T cell receptor beta chains from one sample, sequenced in a study of control samples from healthy donors and cancer patients. Produced via immunoSEQ multiplex PCR; TCRdb's table is partial and in-frame only. Of some 150,000 clones in the sample, 75% to 95% were seen once. Sequencing input: blood. These receptors originate from a man aged 25-45 years in good health. Both conserved end residues are part of each CDR3. D genes are given only for firm matches. Where a row states a size, it is once, few, many or the class of an expanded clone; other rows omit it.

J gene: TRBJ1-2
V gene: TRBV28
CDR3 length: 14
D gene: .
clone size: .
CDR3 protein: CASNTEGTNYGYTF
CDR3 DNA: TGTGCCAGCAATACTGAAGGGACTAACTATGGCTACACCTTC

J gene: TRBJ2-1
V gene: TRBV6-5
CDR3 length: 14
D gene: .
clone size: .
CDR3 protein: CASSYEPDYNEQFF
CDR3 DNA: TGTGCCAGCAGTTACGAACCAGATTACAATGAGCAGTTCTTC

J gene: TRBJ2-7
V gene: TRBV10-2
CDR3 length: 14
D gene: .
clone size: once
CDR3 protein: CASSESGTAYEQYF
CDR3 DNA: TGCGCCAGCAGTGAGTCCGGGACGGCCTACGAGCAGTACTTC

J gene: TRBJ1-4
V gene: TRBV14
CDR3 length: 14
D gene: TRBD1
clone size: .
CDR3 protein: CASSRRQGNEKLFF
CDR3 DNA: TGTGCCAGCAGCCGGCGACAGGGAAATGAAAAACTGTTTTTT

J gene: TRBJ2-2
V gene: TRBV5-6
CDR3 length: 15
D gene: TRBD2
clone size: .
CDR3 protein: CASRIAGGNTGELFF
CDR3 DNA: TGTGCCAGCAGGATAGCGGGGGGGAACACCGGGGAGCTGTTTTTT

J gene: TRBJ2-3
V gene: TRBV5-4
CDR3 length: 16
D gene: .
clone size: .
CDR3 protein: CASSLAATFRTDTQYF
CDR3 DNA: TGTGCCAGCAGCTTGGCAGCCACCTTCAGGACAGATACGCAGTATTTT

J gene: TRBJ1-3
V gene: TRBV5-5
CDR3 length: 17
D gene: TRBD1
clone size: .
CDR3 protein: CASSLEGQVFSGNTIYF
CDR3 DNA: TGTGCCAGCAGCTTGGAAGGACAGGTGTTCTCTGGAAACACCATATATTTT

J gene: TRBJ2-2
V gene: TRBV2
CDR3 length: 14
D gene: TRBD2
clone size: many
CDR3 protein: CASTGAGGTGELFF
CDR3 DNA: TGTGCCAGCACAGGGGCGGGGGGCACCGGGGAGCTGTTTTTT

J gene: TRBJ2-6
V gene: TRBV5-4
CDR3 length: 16
D gene: .
clone size: .
CDR3 protein: CASSLAWSSGANVLTF
CDR3 DNA: TGTGCCAGCAGCTTGGCCTGGAGCTCTGGGGCCAACGTCCTGACTTTC

J gene: TRBJ2-7
V gene: TRBV3-1/TRBV3-2
CDR3 length: 16
D gene: TRBD1
clone size: .
CDR3 protein: CASSQDLGQGVDEQYF
CDR3 DNA: TGTGCCAGCAGCCAAGATCTGGGACAGGGGGTGGACGAGCAGTACTTC

J gene: TRBJ1-2
V gene: TRBV12-2
CDR3 length: 13
D gene: .
clone size: .
CDR3 protein: CASRLVAGYGYTF
CDR3 DNA: TGTGCAAGTCGCTTAGTTGCTGGCTATGGCTACACCTTC

J gene: TRBJ1-1
V gene: TRBV19
CDR3 length: 14
D gene: TRBD1
clone size: .
CDR3 protein: CASTQGALDTEAFF
CDR3 DNA: TGTGCCAGTACCCAGGGGGCGTTGGACACTGAAGCTTTCTTT

J gene: TRBJ1-3
V gene: TRBV28
CDR3 length: 14
D gene: .
clone size: .
CDR3 protein: CASTIGGLGNTIYF
CDR3 DNA: TGTGCCAGCACGATCGGGGGGCTCGGAAACACCATATATTTT

J gene: TRBJ1-3
V gene: TRBV5-1
CDR3 length: 18
D gene: .
clone size: .
CDR3 protein: CASSLGTGGRFGGNTIYF
CDR3 DNA: TGCGCCAGCAGCTTGGGGACTGGGGGGCGCTTTGGCGGAAACACCATATATTTT

J gene: TRBJ2-1
V gene: TRBV2
CDR3 length: 16
D gene: TRBD2
clone size: .
CDR3 protein: CASSEYSGGAAYEQFF
CDR3 DNA: TGTGCCAGCAGTGAATATAGCGGGGGGGCAGCTTATGAGCAGTTCTTC

J gene: TRBJ2-2
V gene: TRBV5-1
CDR3 length: 14
D gene: .
clone size: .
CDR3 protein: CASSLVGNAGELFF
CDR3 DNA: TGCGCCAGCAGCTTGGTAGGGAACGCCGGGGAGCTGTTTTTT

J gene: TRBJ2-3
V gene: TRBV12-3/TRBV12-4
CDR3 length: 13
D gene: .
clone size: .
CDR3 protein: CASRGEATDTQYF
CDR3 DNA: TGTGCCAGCAGGGGAGAGGCCACAGATACGCAGTATTTT

J gene: TRBJ2-7
V gene: TRBV30
CDR3 length: 13
D gene: .
clone size: .
CDR3 protein: CAWSARSLYEQYF
CDR3 DNA: TGTGCCTGGAGTGCCCGAAGTCTTTACGAGCAGTACTTC

J gene: TRBJ2-7
V gene: TRBV10-3
CDR3 length: 13
D gene: .
clone size: .
CDR3 protein: CAISEPRRDEQYF
CDR3 DNA: TGTGCCATCAGTGAGCCCCGGCGAGACGAGCAGTACTTC

J gene: TRBJ2-1
V gene: TRBV6-5
CDR3 length: 14
D gene: TRBD2
clone size: .
CDR3 protein: CASSSGGAYNEQFF
CDR3 DNA: TGTGCCAGCAGTAGCGGGGGGGCCTACAATGAGCAGTTCTTC

J gene: TRBJ2-2
V gene: TRBV3-1/TRBV3-2
CDR3 length: 17
D gene: TRBD2
clone size: .
CDR3 protein: CASSQVAGGANTGELFF
CDR3 DNA: TGTGCCAGCAGCCAAGTAGCGGGGGGCGCCAACACCGGGGAGCTGTTTTTT

J gene: TRBJ2-7
V gene: TRBV12-3/TRBV12-4
CDR3 length: 13
D gene: TRBD1
clone size: .
CDR3 protein: CASSSSDRVEQYF
CDR3 DNA: TGTGCCAGCAGTTCCTCGGACAGGGTCGAGCAGTACTTC

J gene: TRBJ2-2
V gene: TRBV3-1/TRBV3-2
CDR3 length: 19
D gene: TRBD1
clone size: .
CDR3 protein: CASSQIRDRGRDNTGELFF
CDR3 DNA: TGTGCCAGCAGCCAAATAAGGGACAGGGGTCGTGATAACACCGGGGAGCTGTTTTTT

J gene: TRBJ1-2
V gene: TRBV10-3
CDR3 length: 12
D gene: .
clone size: .
CDR3 protein: CAITTANYGYTF
CDR3 DNA: TGTGCCATTACGACAGCTAACTATGGCTACACCTTC

J gene: TRBJ2-7
V gene: TRBV24-1
CDR3 length: 12
D gene: .
clone size: .
CDR3 protein: CATSDLTAEQYF
CDR3 DNA: TGTGCCACCAGTGATTTGACAGCCGAGCAGTACTTC

J gene: TRBJ1-4
V gene: TRBV5-6
CDR3 length: 14
D gene: .
clone size: .
CDR3 protein: CASSLDSRNEKLFF
CDR3 DNA: TGTGCCAGCAGCCTAGACAGCCGTAATGAAAAACTGTTTTTT

J gene: TRBJ1-1
V gene: TRBV12-3/TRBV12-4
CDR3 length: 11
D gene: .
clone size: .
CDR3 protein: CASSFLGVAFF
CDR3 DNA: TGTGCCAGCAGTTTTTTAGGTGTTGCTTTCTTT

J gene: TRBJ1-2
V gene: TRBV6-6
CDR3 length: 14
D gene: .
clone size: .
CDR3 protein: CASSRGGHDYGYTF
CDR3 DNA: TGTGCCAGCAGTAGAGGTGGACACGACTATGGCTACACCTTC

J gene: TRBJ1-1
V gene: TRBV24-1
CDR3 length: 13
D gene: TRBD1
clone size: .
CDR3 protein: CATSDHDRDGAFF
CDR3 DNA: TGTGCCACCAGTGACCATGACAGGGACGGGGCTTTCTTT

J gene: TRBJ1-1
V gene: TRBV7-9
CDR3 length: 13
D gene: .
clone size: .
CDR3 protein: CASSLSAMNEAFF
CDR3 DNA: TGTGCCAGCAGCTTATCTGCGATGAATGAAGCTTTCTTT

J gene: TRBJ1-4
V gene: TRBV28
CDR3 length: 14
D gene: .
clone size: once
CDR3 protein: CASSVEQSNEKLFF
CDR3 DNA: TGTGCCAGCAGTGTAGAACAGTCAAATGAAAAACTGTTTTTT

J gene: TRBJ1-6
V gene: TRBV6-5
CDR3 length: 14
D gene: TRBD1
clone size: .
CDR3 protein: CASSLDRSNSPLHF
CDR3 DNA: TGTGCCAGCAGTTTGGACAGGAGTAATTCACCCCTCCACTTT

J gene: TRBJ1-1
V gene: TRBV2
CDR3 length: 13
D gene: .
clone size: .
CDR3 protein: CASLRGRDTEAFF
CDR3 DNA: TGTGCCAGCCTAAGGGGGAGGGACACTGAAGCTTTCTTT

J gene: TRBJ2-1
V gene: TRBV5-1
CDR3 length: 14
D gene: TRBD2
clone size: once
CDR3 protein: CASSLADFYNEQFF
CDR3 DNA: TGCGCCAGCAGCCTAGCGGATTTCTACAATGAGCAGTTCTTC

J gene: TRBJ1-1
V gene: TRBV7-8
CDR3 length: 14
D gene: .
clone size: once
CDR3 protein: CASSFPDFNTEAFF
CDR3 DNA: TGTGCCAGCAGCTTCCCAGACTTTAACACTGAAGCTTTCTTT

J gene: TRBJ2-2
V gene: TRBV11-2
CDR3 length: 17
D gene: .
clone size: .
CDR3 protein: CASSLVVTGVHTGELFF
CDR3 DNA: TGTGCCAGCAGCTTAGTGGTGACTGGCGTACACACCGGGGAGCTGTTTTTT

J gene: TRBJ1-2
V gene: TRBV19
CDR3 length: 15
D gene: .
clone size: .
CDR3 protein: CASSIGRRTPYGYTF
CDR3 DNA: TGTGCCAGTAGTATAGGACGAAGGACCCCCTATGGCTACACCTTC

J gene: TRBJ1-1
V gene: TRBV27
CDR3 length: 14
D gene: .
clone size: .
CDR3 protein: CASRHSARNTEAFF
CDR3 DNA: TGTGCCAGCAGGCACAGCGCTCGTAACACTGAAGCTTTCTTT